This entry lists 27 T cell receptor beta chains sequenced from one sample in a study of blood T cell repertoires in COVID-19. Some clones are missing from TCRdb's copy, which holds only in-frame ones; the method was immunoSEQ multiplex PCR. The profile shows approximately 100,000 clones, approximately 89% of them singletons. The sample comprised peripheral blood. These TCRs come from a woman in her twenties or thirties with acute or convalescent COVID-19.

The chain links TRBV12-5 to TRBJ1-1; D may be TRBD1 (5 bases). Germline CDR1 LGHNT, CDR2 FRNRAP. This CDR3 contains 14 residues. V was clipped by 6 bases and J by 1 base, with 12 bases between them. The CDR3 protein is CASGAGYTNTEAFF. The DNA for the CDR3 is TGTGCTAGTGGGGCAGGGTATACGAACACTGAAGCTTTCTTT.

The chain has TRBV12-1 and TRBJ2-7; the listed D gene, TRBD2, was not tested against the DNA. TRBV12-1 counts as a pseudogene. The CDR3 contains 15 residues. The CDR3 region has the DNA TGTGCCAGCAGCACCCTAGCGGGGCCCGGGGAGGAGCAGTACTTC. Translation gives CASSTLAGPGEEQYF.

This clone was seen once. The CDR3 DNA follows: TGTGCCAGCAGTTACGGGCAGGGATTGGGAAACTATGGCTACACCTTC. Protein sequence: CASSYGQGLGNYGYTF. V gene TRBV6-5 combines with J gene TRBJ1-2; possible D gene TRBD1, 5 bases. This CDR3 is built from 16 residues. Germline CDR1 reads MNHEY; CDR2 reads SVGAGI. Trimming took 2 bases from V and 2 from J, leaving 15 bases between them.

The CDR3 region is CASSSGRRFQSGYTF. The DNA for the CDR3 is TGTGCCAGCAGCTCCGGCAGGAGGTTTCAGAGTGGCTACACCTTC. The chain has TRBV28 and TRBJ1-2; D is ambiguous. Deletions cut 6 bases from V and 7 bases from J, with 21 bases between. CDR3 size: 15 residues. CDR1 is MDHEN and CDR2 is SYDVKM in the germline V gene.

The rearrangement links TRBV5-1 to TRBJ2-3; 9 bases fit TRBD2. This CDR3 has 16 amino acids. Germline trimming cut 4 bases from V and 5 bases from J; bases unmatched to any gene: 11. Germline V gives CDR1 SGHRS, CDR2 YFSETQ. The CDR3 DNA sequence: TGCGCCAGCAGCCGTTTAAAGCGGGGGGATGAAGATACGCAGTATTTT. Amino acid sequence: CASSRLKRGDEDTQYF.

The V and J genes are TRBV15 and TRBJ1-4; 10 bases are shared with TRBD1. Germline V lookup: CDR1 LNHNV, CDR2 YYDKDF (reference sequence). This CDR3 is built from 17 residues. V lost 0 bases and J lost 6; bases outside the gene matches: 7. The CDR3 is CATSRDIIGQGDEKLFF. CDR3 DNA sequence: TGTGCCACCAGCAGAGATATTATAGGACAGGGGGATGAAAAACTGTTTTTT.

This chain uses TRBV19 with TRBJ2-7; 9 bases are shared with TRBD1. This CDR3 is built from 14 residues. J lost 3 bases, V lost 10 bases, and 10 bases had no gene match. Germline CDR1 is LNHDA and CDR2 is SQIVND (reference sequence). The CDR3 coding sequence is TGTGCCACGTCTTACACAGGGGGCTTCTACGAGCAGTACTTC. It yields the protein CATSYTGGFYEQYF.

This chain uses TRBV19 with TRBJ1-4; 7 positions agree with TRBD1. The CDR3 is 16 amino acids. Looked up from germline, CDR1 is LNHDA and CDR2 is SQIVND (reference sequence). V shed 5 bases, J shed 8 bases, and the junction held 14 bases outside the gene matches. CDR3 in DNA: TGTGCCAGTAGTTCGCCTCTCAGGGGGAAGGGCGAAAAACTGTTTTTT. Translation: CASSSPLRGKGEKLFF.

This clone appeared a few times. The chain has TRBV11-3 and TRBJ1-3, with D unclear. The CDR3 extends over 15 amino acids. The V gene lost 0 bases and the J gene lost 8 bases, with 14 bases spanning the gap. Germline V gene data show CDR1 as SGHNT and CDR2 as YENEEA. The CDR3 is CASSLDWARSDTIYF. CDR3 DNA: TGTGCCAGCAGCTTAGATTGGGCCAGGTCGGACACCATATATTTT.

Only one count was recorded for this clone. The chain couples TRBV7-9 to TRBJ1-5; 8 nucleotides align to TRBD1. Germline V lookup: CDR1 SEHNR, CDR2 FQNEAQ (reference sequence). V trimming: 10 bases; J trimming: 3 bases; junction bases outside the gene matches: 5. This CDR3 has 13 residues. The DNA of the CDR3 is TGTGCCATAGACAGGGGACCCAATCAGCCCCAGCATTTT. Amino acids: CAIDRGPNQPQHF. The complete variable domain, with remaining parts taken from reference TRBV7-9 and TRBJ1-5, reads DTGVSQNPRHKITKRGQNVTFRCDPISEHNRLYWYRQTLGQGPEFLTYFQNEAQLEKSRLLSDRFSAERPKGSFSTLEIQRTEQGDSAMYLCAIDRGPNQPQHFGDGTRLSIL.

This clone was seen only once. The chain couples TRBV6-5 to TRBJ2-5; maybe TRBD2 (5 bases). The CDR3 has 15 residues. Trimming removed 6 bases at V and 4 bases at J, with 18 bases between. Germline CDR1 and CDR2: MNHEY and SVGAGI. For the CDR3, the DNA is TGTGCCAGCAGGTGGCTGGGAAGAGGAGGAGAGACCCAGTACTTC. Translated: CASRWLGRGGETQYF.

The gene calls are TRBV3-1 (or the pseudogene TRBV3-2) and TRBJ2-7; 9 nucleotides line up with TRBD1. Germline CDR1 LGHDT, CDR2 YNNKEL (reference sequence). The CDR3 has 15 residues. Germline trimming cut 1 base from V and 3 bases from J; bases unmatched to any gene: 4. The CDR3 DNA reads TGTGCCAGCAGCCAAGCCGGGACAGGGCTCTACGAGCAGTACTTC. It translates to CASSQAGTGLYEQYF.

V is TRBV18 and J is TRBJ1-1; perhaps TRBD1 as D (5 bases). V was cut by 1 base and J by 11 bases, with 20 bases left in between. The germline gives CDR1 KGHSH, CDR2 LQKENI. The CDR3 is 15 residues long. The CDR3, as DNA: TGTGCCAGCTCACCACGGGGCGGTCCCCAGGAGTTCGCTTTCTTT. It codes for CASSPRGGPQEFAFF.

This clone was seen only a few times. The chain recombines TRBV5-1 with TRBJ1-6; D is perhaps TRBD1 (6 bases). The V end was cut by 3 bases, the J end by 11 bases, with 18 bases between. This CDR3 has 15 amino acids. Germline V gene lookup returns CDR1 SGHRS and CDR2 YFSETQ. The DNA for the CDR3 is TGCGCCAGCAGCTACGAGACAGGCCAATCGGCACCCCTCCACTTT. Its translation: CASSYETGQSAPLHF.

J is TRBJ1-1 and V is TRBV5-4; D gene unclear. The CDR3 loop spans 12 amino acids. The V gene's germline CDR1 is SGHNT and CDR2 YYREEE (reference sequence). V was cut by 4 bases and J by 6 bases, with 10 bases left in between. CDR3 in DNA: TGTGCCAGCAGCGCCGGGAGGGCTGAAGCTTTCTTT. Its translation is CASSAGRAEAFF.

This sequence joins TRBV30 and TRBJ2-7; 7 bases agree with TRBD2. The trim removed 0 bases at V and 7 bases at J, leaving 6 bases unmatched. CDR3 length equals 13 residues. Germline assignment: CDR1 GTSNPN and CDR2 SVGIG (reference sequence). The CDR3 DNA sequence: TGTGCCTGGAGTGTAAACAGCGGGGCGGAGCAGTACTTC. Its protein is CAWSVNSGAEQYF.

The CDR3 sequence is CASSSGTGGNSPLHF. The CDR3 DNA sequence: TGTGCCAGCAGCTCCGGGACAGGAGGAAATTCACCCCTCCACTTT. The chain combines TRBV7-9 with TRBJ1-6; 8 bases are a match to TRBD1. Germline CDR1 reads SEHNR; CDR2 reads FQNEAQ (reference sequence). The length of the CDR3 is 15 residues. V trimming: 4 bases; J trimming: 7 bases; junction bases outside the gene matches: 6.

This chain links TRBV1 with TRBJ2-7; TRBD1, the table's D call, was not compared with the DNA. TRBV1 is a pseudogene. This CDR3 has 14 amino acids. The CDR3 DNA is TGCACCAGCAGCCAAGAAAACAGATACTACGAGCAGTACTTC. It encodes CTSSQENRYYEQYF.

This clone was found a few times. V and J are TRBV10-1 and TRBJ2-7, with D perhaps matching TRBD2 (6 bases). Germline V CDR1 and CDR2: WNHNN, SYGVQD (reference sequence). The V and J ends lost 5 bases and 3 bases respectively, with 14 bases between them. The CDR3 has 14 amino acids. CDR3 coding DNA: TGCGCCAGCAGTCCCGACCCCGGGGGCTACGAGCAGTACTTC. Its translation is CASSPDPGGYEQYF.

The chain recombines TRBV12-2 with TRBJ2-7; the table's D call, TRBD2, was not checked against the DNA. TRBV12-2 is annotated as a pseudogene. The CDR3 contains 12 residues. CDR3 in DNA: TGTGCAAGTCGCTTGGCCGGGGGGGAGCAGTACTTC. Protein sequence: CASRLAGGEQYF.

The chain couples TRBV6-1 to TRBJ1-3; 10 positions match TRBD1. Germline V gene lookup returns CDR1 MNHNS and CDR2 SASEGT. V lost 0 bases to trimming and J lost 8 bases; unmatched junction nucleotides: 4. This CDR3 spans 15 amino acids. CDR3 sequence: CASSEAGTGADTIYF. CDR3 nucleotide sequence: TGTGCCAGCAGTGAAGCCGGGACAGGGGCGGACACCATATATTTT.

The chain combines TRBV6-4 with TRBJ1-4; D is ambiguous. There are 15 residues in the CDR3. V lost 0 bases and J 3 bases, leaving 8 bases between the germline ends. CDR1 and CDR2 (germline): MRHNA, SNTAGT. The CDR3 sequence is CASSDSGGPNEKLFF. DNA for the CDR3: TGTGCCAGCAGTGACTCGGGAGGTCCTAATGAAAAACTGTTTTTT.

The rearrangement uses TRBV4-1 and TRBJ1-1; no definite D call. The V gene's germline CDR1 is MGHRA and CDR2 YSYEKL. The CDR3 consists of 13 residues. V was clipped by 4 bases and J by 0 bases, with 6 bases between them. DNA for the CDR3: TGCGCCAGCAGCCCTACAGTGAACACTGAAGCTTTCTTT. The encoded protein is CASSPTVNTEAFF.

The chain uses TRBV5-1 and TRBJ2-7, with 10 bases aligning to TRBD1. Trimming removed 0 bases from V and 2 bases from J; junction bases left unmatched: 2. The germline CDR1 and CDR2 sequences are SGHRS and YFSETQ. The CDR3 loop spans 15 amino acids. This CDR3 is CASSLGGQGTYEQYF. CDR3 DNA: TGCGCCAGCAGCTTGGGGGGACAGGGGACCTACGAGCAGTACTTC.

The chain joins TRBV7-8 to TRBJ1-5; D remains unclear. Trimming stripped 3 bases from V and 5 bases from J, with 11 bases between. The CDR3 extends over 14 amino acids. Germline CDR1 SGHVS, CDR2 FQNEAQ. The CDR3 loop is CASSLSVNHQPQHF. The CDR3 DNA is TGTGCCAGCAGCTTGTCGGTAAACCATCAGCCCCAGCATTTT.

The CDR3 DNA follows: TGTGCCAGCAGCCAGGACAGGGGAAACTATGGCTACACCTTC. It encodes CASSQDRGNYGYTF. The chain is built from TRBV4-2 and TRBJ1-2; 9 nucleotides align to TRBD1. V lost 3 bases and J lost 2; bases outside the gene matches: 1. This CDR3 contains 14 residues. Germline lookup yields CDR1 LGHNA and CDR2 YNFKEQ.

The V and J genes are TRBV28 and TRBJ2-1, with TRBD1 identical over 8 bases. The CDR3 sequence is 16 residues long. With V trimmed by 5 bases and J by 4 bases, 10 bases remained unmatched. Germline lookup yields CDR1 MDHEN and CDR2 SYDVKM. The CDR3 bases are TGTGCCAGCAGTCTCGAAAGGGACAGGCGATACAATGAGCAGTTCTTC. This encodes CASSLERDRRYNEQFF.